This is a list of T cell receptor beta chains from one sample in a study of cytomegalovirus exposure and HLA in healthy donors. Profiling relied on immunoSEQ multiplex PCR, and the TCRdb table lists in-frame clones only, not all of them. The table shows 100,000 to 150,000 clones, with 88% occurring only once. The sequenced sample was PBMCs. These receptor sequences come from a man younger than 45 in good health and CMV-seronegative. CDR3s include the opening cysteine and the closing phenylalanine or tryptophan. The order of the fields is CDR3 protein, CDR3 DNA, J gene, V gene, clone size, D gene. D genes are given only for firm matches. Expanded clones are given a class, and other clones once, few, many or no size at all.

CSVQPVAGPNYGYTF	TGCAGCGTCCAGCCGGTGGCAGGGCCTAACTATGGCTACACCTTC	TRBJ1-2	TRBV29-1	-	-
CASNGGRGTAGYTF	TGTGCCAGCAATGGGGGCAGGGGAACAGCTGGCTACACCTTC	TRBJ1-2	TRBV6-5	-	-
CASSQEIDRGAQYF	TGTGCCAGCAGCCAAGAGATAGACAGGGGGGCGCAGTATTTT	TRBJ2-3	TRBV4-2	-	TRBD1
CASSEAGTSGYNEQFF	TGTGCCAGCAGTGAAGCGGGGACTAGCGGTTACAATGAGCAGTTCTTC	TRBJ2-1	TRBV6-4	-	TRBD2
CASSRLGTATYEQYF	TGTGCCAGCAGCCGCCTCGGGACAGCCACCTACGAGCAGTACTTC	TRBJ2-7	TRBV27	-	TRBD1
CATDIYEQYF	TGTGCCACCGACATCTACGAGCAGTACTTC	TRBJ2-7	TRBV27	few	-
CASRPGLAGSTDTQYF	TGTGCCAGTAGACCGGGACTAGCGGGAAGCACAGATACGCAGTATTTT	TRBJ2-3	TRBV7-9	-	TRBD2
CASRTVEVNTGELFF	TGTGCCAGCAGAACGGTGGAGGTTAACACCGGGGAGCTGTTTTTT	TRBJ2-2	TRBV7-9	-	-
CASSEFSPLSGSGYNEQFF	TGTGCCAGCAGTGAATTTTCCCCTCTAAGCGGGAGTGGCTACAATGAGCAGTTCTTC	TRBJ2-1	TRBV2	-	TRBD2
CASSPGQGRHEQYF	TGCGCCAGCAGTCCGGGACAGGGAAGACACGAGCAGTACTTC	TRBJ2-7	TRBV5-1	-	TRBD1
CAISDPQGGGGYTF	TGTGCCATCAGTGACCCCCAGGGTGGGGGCGGCTACACCTTC	TRBJ1-2	TRBV10-3	-	-
CASSPTPGTSGRDSYNEQFF	TGTGCCAGCAGCCCAACACCCGGGACTAGCGGGAGGGACTCCTACAATGAGCAGTTCTTC	TRBJ2-1	TRBV14	few	TRBD2
CASSGGQASYNEQFF	TGTGCCAGCAGCGGGGGACAGGCCTCCTACAATGAGCAGTTCTTC	TRBJ2-1	TRBV5-4	once	TRBD1
CAWRKGGGANVLTF	TGTGCCTGGAGGAAAGGCGGTGGGGCCAACGTCCTGACTTTC	TRBJ2-6	TRBV30	-	-
CSVMQGTNTEAFF	TGCAGCGTTATGCAGGGGACGAACACTGAAGCTTTCTTT	TRBJ1-1	TRBV29-1	-	-
CAWSGASGSAGDTQYF	TGTGCCTGGAGTGGTGCTAGCGGGAGCGCGGGGGATACGCAGTATTTT	TRBJ2-3	TRBV30	-	TRBD2
CARSSRGEKLFF	TGTGCCAGAAGCTCCCGGGGTGAAAAACTGTTTTTT	TRBJ1-4	TRBV5-3	-	-
CASSLGEPGNTIYF	TGTGCCAGCAGCTTAGGGGAGCCTGGAAACACCATATATTTT	TRBJ1-3	TRBV11-2	-	-
CASSSALLVYPYEQYF	TGTGCCAGCAGCTCAGCCCTTCTAGTTTATCCCTACGAGCAGTACTTC	TRBJ2-7	TRBV7-2	-	-
CASSLLREGQETQYF	TGTGCCAGCAGCTTATTACGGGAGGGCCAAGAGACCCAGTACTTC	TRBJ2-5	TRBV7-6	once	TRBD2
CASSSSPISGNTIYF	TGTGCCAGCAGCTCGAGCCCGATCTCTGGAAACACCATATATTTT	TRBJ1-3	TRBV9	-	-
CASSQTYPGLAGNNEQFF	TGTGCCAGCAGCCAGACCTACCCGGGACTAGCGGGCAACAATGAGCAGTTCTTC	TRBJ2-1	TRBV4-2	-	TRBD2
CASSLGSLGGTEAFF	TGTGCCAGCAGTTTAGGGTCTCTGGGGGGGACTGAAGCTTTCTTT	TRBJ1-1	TRBV27	once	-
CASKPYGQETQYF	TGCGCCAGCAAACCTTACGGGCAAGAGACCCAGTACTTC	TRBJ2-5	TRBV5-1	-	-
CASRQTVNTEAFF	TGTGCCAGCAGGCAAACGGTGAACACTGAAGCTTTCTTT	TRBJ1-1	TRBV6-5	-	-
CASSQGGDRSSGANVLTF	TGCGCCAGCAGCCAAGGGGGCGACAGAAGCTCTGGGGCCAACGTCCTGACTTTC	TRBJ2-6	TRBV4-1	-	-
CASSLLYGGNTEAFF	TGTGCCAGCAGCCTCCTATACGGGGGGAACACTGAAGCTTTCTTT	TRBJ1-1	TRBV25-1	-	-
CASSEGGGTEAFF	TGTGCCAGCAGTGAAGGAGGCGGCACTGAAGCTTTCTTT	TRBJ1-1	TRBV6-4	few	-
CASSHLDRPDYEQYF	TGCGCCAGCAGCCACCTTGACAGGCCAGACTACGAGCAGTACTTC	TRBJ2-7	TRBV4-3	-	-
CSELGREGPYEQYF	TGCAGCGAACTCGGGCGGGAGGGCCCCTACGAGCAGTACTTC	TRBJ2-7	TRBV29-1	-	TRBD2
CASSDLGNTEAFF	TGTGCCAGCAGCGACTTGGGTAACACTGAAGCTTTCTTT	TRBJ1-1	TRBV6-1	-	-
CASSPDRDFLNTEAFF	TGTGCCAGCAGCCCAGACAGGGACTTCTTGAACACTGAAGCTTTCTTT	TRBJ1-1	TRBV7-9	-	TRBD1
CASSLGQGKETQYF	TGCGCCAGCAGCTTGGGGCAGGGAAAAGAGACCCAGTACTTC	TRBJ2-5	TRBV5-1	once	-
CASSRLALSTDTQYF	TGTGCCAGCAGCCGTCTGGCTCTTAGCACAGATACGCAGTATTTT	TRBJ2-3	TRBV5-5	few	-
CASSQVDRQPQHF	TGCGCCAGCAGCCAAGTAGATCGTCAGCCCCAGCATTTT	TRBJ1-5	TRBV4-1	-	-
CASSRRQTRPPTDTQYF	TGTGCCAGCAGTAGAAGACAGACCAGGCCCCCCACAGATACGCAGTATTTT	TRBJ2-3	TRBV27	-	-
CASSLSVSGDYNEQFF	TGTGCCAGCAGTTTATCAGTTAGCGGCGACTACAATGAGCAGTTCTTC	TRBJ2-1	TRBV27	-	-
CASSAGLAGVEQFF	TGTGCCAGCAGCGCGGGACTAGCGGGAGTTGAGCAGTTCTTC	TRBJ2-1	TRBV9	-	TRBD2
CASRNPGQGRYGYTF	TGTGCCAGCAGGAATCCGGGACAGGGAAGGTATGGCTACACCTTC	TRBJ1-2	TRBV5-4	-	TRBD1
CASSPGTGGLNEQFF	TGCGCCAGCAGCCCGGGGACAGGGGGCTTGAATGAGCAGTTCTTC	TRBJ2-1	TRBV5-1	-	TRBD1
CASSLRQGKIFAKNIQYF	TGCGCCAGCAGCTTAAGACAGGGGAAGATTTTCGCCAAAAACATTCAGTACTTC	TRBJ2-4	TRBV5-1	once	TRBD1
CASSSGIAGYNEQFF	TGTGCCAGCAGCTCAGGTATAGCGGGGTACAATGAGCAGTTCTTC	TRBJ2-1	TRBV7-3	-	TRBD2
CASSPIRTGDEQYF	TGTGCCAGCAGCCCAATACGGACAGGGGACGAGCAGTACTTC	TRBJ2-7	TRBV9	-	TRBD1
CSAWENEQFF	TGCAGTGCTTGGGAGAATGAGCAGTTCTTC	TRBJ2-1	TRBV20-1	few	-
CASSFPKGGAAADTQYF	TGTGCCAGCAGCTTTCCCAAAGGGGGGGCTGCCGCAGATACGCAGTATTTT	TRBJ2-3	TRBV11-2	-	-
CASSLGSGRPSDTQYF	TGCGCCAGCAGCTTGGGGTCCGGGAGGCCTTCGGATACGCAGTATTTT	TRBJ2-3	TRBV5-1	-	TRBD2
CASSVGVTDTVTEAFF	TGTGCCAGCTCAGTGGGTGTGACAGACACGGTCACTGAAGCTTTCTTT	TRBJ1-1	TRBV9	few	-
CAWDMTGELFF	TGTGCCTGGGACATGACCGGGGAGCTGTTTTTT	TRBJ2-2	TRBV30	-	-
CASSDQGSYGYTF	TGTGCCAGCAGTGACCAGGGGTCCTATGGCTACACCTTC	TRBJ1-2	TRBV6-6	-	-
CASSLGQGAFDEQYF	TGCGCCAGCAGCCTAGGACAGGGGGCTTTCGACGAGCAGTACTTC	TRBJ2-7	TRBV4-3	once	TRBD1